This T cell receptor (beta chain) was obtained from a study of blood T cell repertoires in COVID-19. About the research overall: Acute and convalescent COVID-19 samples came from the United States, Italy and Spain.

Assay: immunoSEQ multiplex PCR; the TCRdb copy retains only in-frame clones and omits some. The table includes around 87,000 clones, roughly 90% detected once. The CDR3 is 17 residues long. Germline CDR1 reads SGHNT; CDR2 reads YYREEE (reference sequence). With V trimmed by 1 base and J by 6 bases, 12 bases remained unmatched. The sequence was collected from a human donor with active COVID-19. The donor label of this sample is uncertain. The sequenced material came from peripheral blood. The gene calls are TRBV5-4 and TRBJ2-3, with 9 bases lining up with TRBD2. The CDR3 loop is CASSLLMAGGPWDTQYF. The CDR3 DNA is TGTGCCAGCAGCTTGTTAATGGCGGGGGGGCCTTGGGATACGCAGTATTTT.